Listed below are T cell receptor beta chains from one sample, sequenced in a study of blood T cell repertoires in COVID-19. Libraries were prepared by immunoSEQ multiplex PCR; TCRdb keeps only in-frame clonotypes and omits some of them. The table has about 230,000 clones, 84% seen once; the top ten hold about 1.5%. The sample comprised peripheral blood. These receptors originate from a middle-aged woman who had recovered from COVID-19. Each CDR3 is given with its conserved first and last residue. A D gene is named only where the DNA matches it firmly. Expanded clones get a size class; other rows say once, few or many, or leave the size out.

CDR3 protein: CASSFPSGEGLF
CDR3 DNA: TGTGCCAGCAGCTTCCCATCTGGGGAGGGACTCTTC
clone size: .
V gene: TRBV7-9
J gene: TRBJ2-1
D gene: TRBD2

CDR3 protein: CASSEGQGLGEQFF
CDR3 DNA: TGTGCCAGCAGTGAAGGACAGGGTTTGGGTGAGCAGTTCTTC
clone size: .
V gene: TRBV2
J gene: TRBJ2-1
D gene: TRBD1

CDR3 protein: CASSLGPGQEYYEQYF
CDR3 DNA: TGTGCCAGCAGCTTGGGTCCGGGACAGGAATATTACGAGCAGTACTTC
clone size: .
V gene: TRBV5-4
J gene: TRBJ2-7
D gene: TRBD1

CDR3 protein: CASSLSGGADQPQHF
CDR3 DNA: TGCGCCAGCAGCTTGTCGGGGGGCGCGGATCAGCCCCAGCATTTT
clone size: many
V gene: TRBV5-1
J gene: TRBJ1-5
D gene: .

CDR3 protein: CASSTDTTSTDTQYF
CDR3 DNA: TGTGCCAGCAGCACAGACACCACTAGCACAGATACGCAGTATTTT
clone size: .
V gene: TRBV7-9
J gene: TRBJ2-3
D gene: .

CDR3 protein: CASSLDTSGANVLTF
CDR3 DNA: TGTGCCAGCTCACTTGACACCTCTGGGGCCAACGTCCTGACTTTC
clone size: .
V gene: TRBV18
J gene: TRBJ2-6
D gene: .

CDR3 protein: CASSLARGAGGDPQYF
CDR3 DNA: TGTGCCAGCAGCTTAGCGCGGGGGGCCGGTGGGGATCCGCAGTATTTT
clone size: .
V gene: TRBV7-2
J gene: TRBJ2-3
D gene: TRBD2

CDR3 protein: CASSTFGGMNTEAFF
CDR3 DNA: TGTGCCAGCAGCACCTTCGGGGGGATGAACACTGAAGCTTTCTTT
clone size: .
V gene: TRBV6-5
J gene: TRBJ1-1
D gene: .

CDR3 protein: CASSQGGGEETQYF
CDR3 DNA: TGCGCCAGCAGCCAGGGAGGGGGGGAAGAGACCCAGTACTTC
clone size: .
V gene: TRBV4-1
J gene: TRBJ2-5
D gene: .

CDR3 protein: CATRETTGTGAGKLFF
CDR3 DNA: TGTGCCACCAGGGAGACTACGGGGACAGGAGCAGGAAAACTGTTTTTT
clone size: .
V gene: TRBV10-3
J gene: TRBJ1-4
D gene: TRBD1

CDR3 protein: CASSLGVRVNTGELFF
CDR3 DNA: TGTGCCAGCAGCTTAGGAGTCCGGGTAAACACCGGGGAGCTGTTTTTT
clone size: .
V gene: TRBV11-3
J gene: TRBJ2-2
D gene: .

CDR3 protein: CASRDLAGSYNEQFF
CDR3 DNA: TGTGCCAGTAGAGATCTAGCGGGATCCTACAATGAGCAGTTCTTC
clone size: .
V gene: TRBV19
J gene: TRBJ2-1
D gene: TRBD2

CDR3 protein: CASSLRTGLSSYEQYF
CDR3 DNA: TGTGCCAGCAGCCTACGGACGGGGTTGTCCAGTTACGAGCAGTACTTC
clone size: .
V gene: TRBV3-1/TRBV3-2
J gene: TRBJ2-7
D gene: .

CDR3 protein: CASSYGGGPQETQYF
CDR3 DNA: TGTGCCAGCAGTTACGGCGGGGGCCCCCAAGAGACCCAGTACTTC
clone size: .
V gene: TRBV6-2/TRBV6-3
J gene: TRBJ2-5
D gene: .

CDR3 protein: CASSLDSMNTEAFF
CDR3 DNA: TGTGCCAGCAGCTTAGACAGCATGAACACTGAAGCTTTCTTT
clone size: .
V gene: TRBV7-2
J gene: TRBJ1-1
D gene: .

CDR3 protein: CASSPGGGLREQYF
CDR3 DNA: TGTGCCAGCAGCCCGGGGGGAGGTTTGAGGGAGCAGTACTTC
clone size: .
V gene: TRBV11-3
J gene: TRBJ2-7
D gene: TRBD2

CDR3 protein: CASSQGGGWGRQETQYF
CDR3 DNA: TGTGCCAGCAGCCAAGGAGGGGGTTGGGGCCGTCAAGAGACCCAGTACTTC
clone size: few
V gene: TRBV14
J gene: TRBJ2-5
D gene: .